A single sample is the source of the 26 T cell receptor beta chains below, sequenced in a study of post-analysis software for immune sequencing data. The study, taken as a whole, reports: Included in a set of 5 or 6 TRBV segments more frequent in patients than controls were TRBV5-6, TRBV5-1 and TRBV20-1.

Their antigen targets remain unknown. Built from TCR beta cDNA, the libraries had unique molecular identifiers in them. TCRdb processed the PCR reads anew with MiXCR; each CDR3 protein has one entry. The sample has hundreds of thousands of distinct CDR3 sequences, 25% to 30% seen once. Source material: blood. Receptors were obtained from a girl between 5 and 17 years old with multiple sclerosis.

The CDR3 reads CASSHVAGGLWEQFF. The DNA for the CDR3 is TGTGCCAGCAGCCACGTAGCGGGGGGGCTCTGGGAGCAGTTCTTC. V gene TRBV3-1 combines with J gene TRBJ2-1; TRBD2 matches at 11 bases. J was trimmed by 10 bases and V by 3 bases; bases with no gene match: 8. CDR1 and CDR2 from the germline V gene are LGHDT and YNNKEL (reference sequence). The length of the CDR3 is 15 residues.

The chain recombines TRBV29-1 with TRBJ2-7, with D uncertain. CDR3 size: 14 residues. Germline loops: CDR1 SQVTM, CDR2 ANQGSEA. Trimming cost V 0 bases and J 2 bases, with 11 bases left between them. As DNA, the CDR3 is TGCAGCGTTGAAGATACGTCCCAAACCTACGAGCAGTACTTC. The encoded protein is CSVEDTSQTYEQYF.

The V call is TRBV27, the J call TRBJ1-5; 7 nucleotides match TRBD1. This CDR3 has 16 amino acids. The trim removed 3 bases at V and 7 bases at J, leaving 12 bases unmatched. Germline values: CDR1 MNHEY, CDR2 SMNVEV (reference sequence). DNA for the CDR3: TGTGCCAGCAGTTTTCGAGATCCCAGGGGGGGGCAGCCCCAGCATTTT. Protein sequence: CASSFRDPRGGQPQHF.

This clonotype was detected only a few times. The V call is TRBV5-5, the J call TRBJ2-7; D may be TRBD2 (6 bases). Germline V gene data show CDR1 as SGHKS and CDR2 as YYEKEE (reference sequence). This CDR3 comprises 15 residues. V shed 2 bases and J shed 3 bases, with 15 bases lying between them. This CDR3 is CASSFSGLENYEQYF. In DNA, the CDR3 is TGTGCCAGCAGCTTTTCGGGACTCGAAAACTACGAGCAGTACTTC.

There are many counts of this clonotype. This chain joins TRBV29-1 and TRBJ1-2; possible D gene TRBD1, 5 bases. The V end lost 7 bases, the J end lost 4 bases, and 19 bases lay between the germline ends. There are 14 residues in the CDR3. The germline CDR1 and CDR2 sequences are SQVTM and ANQGSEA. The CDR3 spells CSGEETAPPYGYTF. The CDR3 DNA follows: TGCAGCGGGGAGGAGACAGCCCCGCCCTATGGCTACACCTTC.

Only a few counts were recorded for this clonotype. The CDR3 DNA reads TGTGCCAGCAGTGATGGGACAGCTACTGTGTCGTTGAGGAAACTGTTTTTT. It specifies CASSDGTATVSLRKLFF. This chain connects TRBV2 to TRBJ1-4, with TRBD1 matching 7 bases. The V and J ends lost 3 bases and 11 bases, in that order; junction bases with no gene match: 18. Germline V gene sequence: CDR1 SNHLY, CDR2 FYNNEI. The CDR3 runs to 17 residues.

This chain links TRBV3-1 with TRBJ2-1, with 13 bases identical to TRBD2. J lost 7 bases, V lost 5 bases, and 14 bases had no gene match. Germline V CDR1 and CDR2: LGHDT, YNNKEL (reference sequence). CDR3 size: 18 residues. CDR3 sequence (DNA): TGTGCCAGCAGCTCTAGCACTAGCGGGAGGGCCCTTGATAATGAGCAGTTCTTC. Its protein is CASSSSTSGRALDNEQFF.

The chain couples TRBV19 to TRBJ2-4, with unresolved D. The J call may be wrong; the DNA end is better matched by TRBJ2-5. Germline loops: CDR1 LNHDA, CDR2 SQIVND (reference sequence). CDR3 size: 14 residues. CDR3 residues: CASSISPVQETQYF. For the CDR3, the DNA is TGTGCCAGTAGTATTTCGCCAGTACAAGAGACCCAGTACTTC.

The gene calls are TRBV6-2 or TRBV6-3 and TRBJ1-5; no reliable D call. Germline assignment: CDR1 MNHEY and CDR2 SVGEGT. The germline V and J ends were trimmed by 5 bases and 0 bases, with 8 bases remaining between them. The CDR3 extends over 14 amino acids. The CDR3 DNA sequence: TGTGCCAGCAGTCACAGTGATAGCAATCAGCCCCAGCATTTT. Translating gives CASSHSDSNQPQHF.

The gene calls are TRBV4-1 and TRBJ1-1; D is possibly TRBD1 (5 bases). CDR1 is MGHRA and CDR2 is YSYEKL in the germline V gene. Deletions cut 6 bases from V and 1 base from J, with 9 bases between. The CDR3 spans 13 residues. CDR3 protein: CASRDTSNTEAFF. CDR3 sequence (DNA): TGCGCCAGCAGGGACACCTCGAACACTGAAGCTTTCTTT.

The chain links TRBV5-6 to TRBJ2-1, with TRBD1 matching 9 bases. J was trimmed by 5 bases and V by 3 bases; bases with no gene match: 12. The CDR3 is 17 amino acids. CDR1 and CDR2 (germline): SGHDT, YYEEEE. In DNA form, the CDR3 reads TGTGCCAGCAGCTCCCGGTCCCGGGACAGGGCCCACAATGAGCAGTTCTTC. It yields the protein CASSSRSRDRAHNEQFF.

This chain connects TRBV2 to TRBJ2-1, with 8 bases fitting TRBD2. Germline lookup yields CDR1 SNHLY and CDR2 FYNNEI. The CDR3 totals 14 residues. V shed 3 bases, J shed 6 bases, and the junction held 4 bases outside the gene matches. CDR3 residues: CASSDNGLANEQFF. CDR3 in DNA: TGTGCCAGCAGTGACAACGGACTAGCCAATGAGCAGTTCTTC.

DNA of the CDR3: TGCGCCAGCAGCCGCGGACTAGCGGAGGCCTACGAGCAGTACTTC. This encodes CASSRGLAEAYEQYF. This rearrangement joins TRBV5-1 to TRBJ2-7, with 10 positions matching TRBD2. Germline loops: CDR1 SGHRS, CDR2 YFSETQ. V dropped 4 bases and J dropped 2; count of bases not matched to a gene: 6. CDR3 length: 15 residues.

The chain uses TRBV15 and TRBJ1-2; 10 nucleotides match TRBD1. CDR1 is LNHNV and CDR2 is YYDKDF in the germline V gene (reference sequence). The CDR3 runs 14 residues. The trim removed 11 bases at V and 3 bases at J, leaving 9 bases unmatched. The CDR3 loop reads CAANRDRGHYGYTF. CDR3 bases: TGTGCCGCCAATAGGGACAGGGGCCACTATGGCTACACCTTC.

J is TRBJ2-5 and V is TRBV28, with unresolved D. Germline lookup yields CDR1 MDHEN and CDR2 SYDVKM. Trimming pared 1 base from V and 3 bases from J, leaving 9 bases between. CDR3 length: 14 amino acids. The CDR3 loop is CASSLLDGEETQYF. CDR3 DNA sequence: TGTGCCAGCAGTTTATTGGACGGTGAAGAGACCCAGTACTTC.

The chain carries TRBV5-1 and TRBJ2-5; possible D gene TRBD2, 6 bases. The CDR3 consists of 13 residues. Trimming left V 4 bases short and J 5 bases short, with 12 bases between. Germline CDR1 is SGHRS and CDR2 is YFSETQ. The CDR3 coding sequence is TGCGCCAGCAGCCGTAGACTAGAGGAGACCCAGTACTTC. Its translation: CASSRRLEETQYF.

The sample holds a few counts of this clonotype. This chain links TRBV6-1 with TRBJ2-7; D remains ambiguous. The length of the CDR3 is 14 residues. Looked up from germline, CDR1 is MNHNS and CDR2 is SASEGT. Trimming stripped 4 bases from V and 3 bases from J, with 13 bases between. The CDR3 loop is CASSVVPDLYEQYF. CDR3 nucleotides: TGTGCCAGCAGTGTAGTCCCCGATCTCTACGAGCAGTACTTC.

The V and J genes are TRBV7-2 and TRBJ2-6; D is possibly TRBD1 (6 bases). The V gene's germline CDR1 is SGHTA and CDR2 FQGNSA. There are 17 residues in the CDR3. V shed 10 bases and J shed 0 bases, with 19 bases lying between them. The CDR3 DNA reads TGTGCCACAAAAGGGGACAACCTGTTCTCTGGGGCCAACGTCCTGACTTTC. Translated, it gives CATKGDNLFSGANVLTF.

This clonotype came up a few times. The chain is built from TRBV9 and TRBJ2-7, with no clear D. V was trimmed by 2 bases and J by 2 bases, leaving 11 bases between them. Germline CDR1 and CDR2: SGDLS and YYNGEE. The length of the CDR3 is 14 residues. Here the CDR3 DNA reads TGTGCCAGCAGCGTGGCCCCGTCCACCTACGAGCAGTACTTC. Its translation: CASSVAPSTYEQYF.

On this clonotype: Possible read error: a much larger clone is one base away. The chain carries TRBV4-2 and TRBJ2-5, with D tentatively TRBD2 (6 bases). The germline CDR1 and CDR2 sequences are LGHNA and YNFKEQ. This CDR3 region has 13 residues. The CDR3 reads CASSGTGTETQCF. The CDR3 DNA reads as TGTGCCAGCAGTGGGACTGGCACAGAGACCCAGTGCTTC.

This clonotype was counted only a few times. The CDR3 DNA sequence: TGTGCCAGCAGCTCCGGGCTCAGCCCACGGGTCAAAAACTATGGCTACACCTTC. Protein: CASSSGLSPRVKNYGYTF. The rearrangement uses TRBV2 and TRBJ1-2, with D uncertain. V gave up 6 bases and J gave up 2 bases, with 25 bases separating them. CDR1 and CDR2 (germline): SNHLY, FYNNEI. CDR3 length: 18 residues.

The chain combines TRBV19 with TRBJ2-7, with a possible D match to TRBD2 (6 bases). V shed 5 bases and J shed 0 bases, with 17 bases lying between them. Germline CDR1 reads LNHDA; CDR2 reads SQIVND (reference sequence). This CDR3 region has 16 residues. As DNA, the CDR3 is TGTGCCAGTAGTTTGGACGGGGGACTTCCCTCCTACGAGCAGTACTTC. Translated: CASSLDGGLPSYEQYF.

This clonotype turned up a few times. The rearrangement links TRBV2 to TRBJ1-1; D is ambiguous. The CDR3 length is 13 residues. The germline gives CDR1 SNHLY, CDR2 FYNNEI. The germline V and J ends were trimmed by 9 bases and 0 bases, with 11 bases remaining between them. The CDR3 DNA reads TGTGCCAGAAGAACTTGGATGAACACTGAAGCTTTCTTT. Amino acid sequence: CARRTWMNTEAFF.

V and J are TRBV10-3 and TRBJ2-7; D remains unclear. Germline V gives CDR1 ENHRY, CDR2 SYGVKD. Trimming shortened V by 4 bases and J by 2 bases, and 12 bases separated the two germline ends. CDR3 length equals 14 residues. The CDR3 DNA reads as TGTGCCATCAGTGTGATCGGCAACACCTACGAGCAGTACTTC. Residues: CAISVIGNTYEQYF.

The chain links TRBV7-9 to TRBJ2-1; maybe TRBD1 (5 bases). Germline CDR1 is SEHNR and CDR2 is FQNEAQ (reference sequence). V was pared by 1 base and J by 4 bases, with 14 bases between. The CDR3 sequence is 16 residues long. The CDR3: CASSLEAGSPYNEQFF. The DNA of the CDR3 is TGTGCCAGCAGCTTAGAGGCAGGGTCCCCTTACAATGAGCAGTTCTTC.

This rearrangement joins TRBV29-1 to TRBJ2-1; TRBD2 matches at 8 bases. Germline CDR1 reads SQVTM; CDR2 reads ANQGSEA. The CDR3 loop spans 14 amino acids. V shed 7 bases and J 0 bases; nucleotides not matched to a gene: 5. The DNA for the CDR3 is TGCAGCGGCGGAGGGACTAGCTCCTACAATGAGCAGTTCTTC. This translates into CSGGGTSSYNEQFF.